The entry that follows covers one T cell receptor (beta chain) sequence. The entry originates in a study of blood T cell repertoires in COVID-19. Study as a whole: In each case, the material was cDNA or gDNA derived from T cells, B-cell-depleted T cells, or PBMCs.

Germline trimming cut 2 bases from V and 0 bases from J; bases unmatched to any gene: 7. CDR3 size: 18 residues. CDR1 is SGHRS and CDR2 is YFSETQ in the germline V gene. In assigning cohorts, the study relied on participant-reported clinical history. Profiled with immunoSEQ multiplex PCR; TCRdb holds only in-frame clones, not every one. Of some 270,000 clones listed, 84% are singletons. This receptor was identified in a man aged 50 to 59 who had recovered from COVID-19. Source material: PBMCs or T cells enriched from blood (not recorded which). The chain combines TRBV5-1 with TRBJ2-7; 14 bases are shared with TRBD2. The CDR3 nucleotides read TGCGCCAGCAGCTTAAGACTAGCGGGGGGGCTTAGCTCCTACGAGCAGTACTTC. Its translation is CASSLRLAGGLSSYEQYF.